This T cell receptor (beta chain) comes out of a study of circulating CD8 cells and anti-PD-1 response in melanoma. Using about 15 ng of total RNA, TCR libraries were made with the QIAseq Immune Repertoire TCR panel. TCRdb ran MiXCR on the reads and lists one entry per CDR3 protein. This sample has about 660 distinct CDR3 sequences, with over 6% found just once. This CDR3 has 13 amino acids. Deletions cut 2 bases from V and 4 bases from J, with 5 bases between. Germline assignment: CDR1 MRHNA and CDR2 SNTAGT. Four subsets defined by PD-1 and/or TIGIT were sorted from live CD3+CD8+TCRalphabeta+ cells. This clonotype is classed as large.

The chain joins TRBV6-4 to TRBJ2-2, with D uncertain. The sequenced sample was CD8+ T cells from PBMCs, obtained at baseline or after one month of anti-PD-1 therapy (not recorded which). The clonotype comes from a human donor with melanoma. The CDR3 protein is CASSDAGTGELFF. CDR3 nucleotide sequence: TGTGCCAGCAGTGACGCAGGCACCGGGGAGCTGTTTTTT.